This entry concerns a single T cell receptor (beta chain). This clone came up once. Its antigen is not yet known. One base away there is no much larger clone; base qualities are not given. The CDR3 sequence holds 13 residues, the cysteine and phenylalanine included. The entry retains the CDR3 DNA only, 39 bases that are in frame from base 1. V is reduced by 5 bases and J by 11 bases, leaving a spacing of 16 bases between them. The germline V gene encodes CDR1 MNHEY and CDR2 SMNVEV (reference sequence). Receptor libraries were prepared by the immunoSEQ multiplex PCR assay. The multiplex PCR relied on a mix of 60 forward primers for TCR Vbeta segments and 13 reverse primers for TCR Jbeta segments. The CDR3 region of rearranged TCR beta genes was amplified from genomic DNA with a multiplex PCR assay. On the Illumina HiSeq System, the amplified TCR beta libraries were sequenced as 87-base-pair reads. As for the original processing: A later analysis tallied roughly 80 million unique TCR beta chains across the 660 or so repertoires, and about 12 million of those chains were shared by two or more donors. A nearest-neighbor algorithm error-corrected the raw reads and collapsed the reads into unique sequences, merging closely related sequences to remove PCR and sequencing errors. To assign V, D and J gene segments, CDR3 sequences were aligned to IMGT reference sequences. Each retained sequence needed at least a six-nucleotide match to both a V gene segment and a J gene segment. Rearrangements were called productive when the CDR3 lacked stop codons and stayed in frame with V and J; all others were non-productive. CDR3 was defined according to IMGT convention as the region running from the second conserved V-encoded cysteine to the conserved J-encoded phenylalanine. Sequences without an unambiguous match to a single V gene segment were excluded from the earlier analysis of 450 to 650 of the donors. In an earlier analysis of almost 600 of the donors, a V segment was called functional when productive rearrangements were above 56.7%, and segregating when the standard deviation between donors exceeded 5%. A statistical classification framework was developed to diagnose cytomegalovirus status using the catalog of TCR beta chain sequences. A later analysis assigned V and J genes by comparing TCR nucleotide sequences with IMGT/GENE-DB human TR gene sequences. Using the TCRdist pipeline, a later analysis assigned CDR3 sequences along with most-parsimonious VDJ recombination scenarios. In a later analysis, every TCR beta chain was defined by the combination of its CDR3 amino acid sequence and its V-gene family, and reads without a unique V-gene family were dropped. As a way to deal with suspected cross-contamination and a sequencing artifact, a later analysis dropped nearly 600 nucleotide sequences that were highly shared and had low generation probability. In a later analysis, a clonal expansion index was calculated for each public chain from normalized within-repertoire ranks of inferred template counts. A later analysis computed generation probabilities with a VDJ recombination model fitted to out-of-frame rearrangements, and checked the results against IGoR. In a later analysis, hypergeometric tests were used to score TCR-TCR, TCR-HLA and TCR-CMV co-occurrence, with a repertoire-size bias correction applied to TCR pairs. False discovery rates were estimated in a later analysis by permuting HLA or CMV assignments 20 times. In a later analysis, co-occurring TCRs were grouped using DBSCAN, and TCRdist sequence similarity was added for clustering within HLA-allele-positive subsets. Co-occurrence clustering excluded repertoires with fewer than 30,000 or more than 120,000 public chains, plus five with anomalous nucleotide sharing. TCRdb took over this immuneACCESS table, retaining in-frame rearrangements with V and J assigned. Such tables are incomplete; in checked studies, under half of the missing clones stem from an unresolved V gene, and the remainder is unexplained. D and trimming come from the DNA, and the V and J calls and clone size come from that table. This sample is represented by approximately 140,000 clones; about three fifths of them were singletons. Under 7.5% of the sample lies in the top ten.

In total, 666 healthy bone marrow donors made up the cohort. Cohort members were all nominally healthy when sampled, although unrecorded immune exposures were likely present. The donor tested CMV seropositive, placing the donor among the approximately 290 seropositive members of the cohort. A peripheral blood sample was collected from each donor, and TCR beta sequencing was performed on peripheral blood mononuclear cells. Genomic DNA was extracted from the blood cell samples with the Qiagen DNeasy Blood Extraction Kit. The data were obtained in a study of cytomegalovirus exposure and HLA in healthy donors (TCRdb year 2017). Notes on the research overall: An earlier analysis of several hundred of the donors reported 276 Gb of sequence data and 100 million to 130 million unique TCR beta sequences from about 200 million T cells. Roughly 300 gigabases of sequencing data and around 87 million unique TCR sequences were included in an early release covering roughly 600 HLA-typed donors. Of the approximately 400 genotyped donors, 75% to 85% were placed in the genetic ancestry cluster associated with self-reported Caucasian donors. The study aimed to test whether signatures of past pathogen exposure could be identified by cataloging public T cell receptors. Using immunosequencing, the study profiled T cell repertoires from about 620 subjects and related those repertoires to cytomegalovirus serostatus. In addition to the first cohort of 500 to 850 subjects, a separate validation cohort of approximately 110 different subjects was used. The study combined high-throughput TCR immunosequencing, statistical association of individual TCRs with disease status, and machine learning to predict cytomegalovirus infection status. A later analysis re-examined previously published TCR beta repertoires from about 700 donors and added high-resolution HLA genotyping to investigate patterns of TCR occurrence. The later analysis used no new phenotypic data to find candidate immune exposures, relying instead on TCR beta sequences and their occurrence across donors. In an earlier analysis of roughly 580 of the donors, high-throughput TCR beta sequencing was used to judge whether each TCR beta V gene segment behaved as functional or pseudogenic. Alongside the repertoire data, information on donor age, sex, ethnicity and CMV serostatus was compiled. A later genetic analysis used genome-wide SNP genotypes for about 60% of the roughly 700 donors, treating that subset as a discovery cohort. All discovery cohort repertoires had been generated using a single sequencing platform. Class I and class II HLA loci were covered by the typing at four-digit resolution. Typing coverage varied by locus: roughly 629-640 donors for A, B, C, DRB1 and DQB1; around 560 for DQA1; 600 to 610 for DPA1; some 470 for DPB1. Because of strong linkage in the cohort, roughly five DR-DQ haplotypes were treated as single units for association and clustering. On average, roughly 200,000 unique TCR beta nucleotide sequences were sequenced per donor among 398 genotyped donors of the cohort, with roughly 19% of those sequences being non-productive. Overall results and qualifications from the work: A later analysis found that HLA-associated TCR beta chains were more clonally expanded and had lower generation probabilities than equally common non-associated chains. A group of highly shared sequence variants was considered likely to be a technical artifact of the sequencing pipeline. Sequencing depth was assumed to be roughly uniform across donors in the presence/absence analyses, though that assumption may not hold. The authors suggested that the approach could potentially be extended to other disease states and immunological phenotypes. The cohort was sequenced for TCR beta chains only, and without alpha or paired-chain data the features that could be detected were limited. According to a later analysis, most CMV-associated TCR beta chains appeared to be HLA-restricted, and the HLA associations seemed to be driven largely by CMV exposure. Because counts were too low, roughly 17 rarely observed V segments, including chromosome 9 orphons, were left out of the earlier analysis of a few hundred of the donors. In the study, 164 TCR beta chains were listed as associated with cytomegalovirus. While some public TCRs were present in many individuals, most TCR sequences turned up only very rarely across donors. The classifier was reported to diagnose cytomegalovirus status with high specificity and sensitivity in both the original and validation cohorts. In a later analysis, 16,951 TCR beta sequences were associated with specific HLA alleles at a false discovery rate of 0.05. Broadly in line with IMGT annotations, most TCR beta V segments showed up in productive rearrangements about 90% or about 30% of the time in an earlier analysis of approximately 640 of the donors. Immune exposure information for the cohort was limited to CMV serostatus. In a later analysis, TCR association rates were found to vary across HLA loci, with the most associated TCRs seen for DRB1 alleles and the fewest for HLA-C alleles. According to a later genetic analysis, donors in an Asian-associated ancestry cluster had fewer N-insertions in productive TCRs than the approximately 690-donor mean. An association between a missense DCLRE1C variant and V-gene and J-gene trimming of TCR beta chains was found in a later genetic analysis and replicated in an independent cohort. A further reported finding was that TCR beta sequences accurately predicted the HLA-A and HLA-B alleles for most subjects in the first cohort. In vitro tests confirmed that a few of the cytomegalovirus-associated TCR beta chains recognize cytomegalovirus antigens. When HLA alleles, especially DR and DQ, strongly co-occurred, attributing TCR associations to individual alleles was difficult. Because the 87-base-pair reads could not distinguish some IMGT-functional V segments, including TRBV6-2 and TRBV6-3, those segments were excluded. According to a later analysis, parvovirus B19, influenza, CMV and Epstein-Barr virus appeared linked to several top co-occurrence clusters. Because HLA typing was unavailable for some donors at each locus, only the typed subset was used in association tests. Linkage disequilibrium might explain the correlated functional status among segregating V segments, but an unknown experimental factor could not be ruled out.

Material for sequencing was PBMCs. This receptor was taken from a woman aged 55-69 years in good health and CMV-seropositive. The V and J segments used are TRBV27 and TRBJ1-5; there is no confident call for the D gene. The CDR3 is CASSREAQLAQHF. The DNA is TGTGCCAGCAGTCGAGAGGCCCAATTGGCCCAGCATTTT.